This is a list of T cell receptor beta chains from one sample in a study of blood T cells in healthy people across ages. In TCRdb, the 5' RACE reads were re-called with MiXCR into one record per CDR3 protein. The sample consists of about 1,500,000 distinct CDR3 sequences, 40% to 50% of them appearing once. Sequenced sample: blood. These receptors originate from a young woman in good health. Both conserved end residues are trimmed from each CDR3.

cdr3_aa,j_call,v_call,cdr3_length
ASRPTGGIRSEKLF,TRBJ1-4,TRBV5-1,14
ASSESGGGTRIYGYT,TRBJ1-2,TRBV25-1,15
ASSLGELRGYT,TRBJ1-2,TRBV6-1,11
ASSSETGAVYGYT,TRBJ1-2,TRBV12-3/TRBV12-4,13
ASSQGGGVSADTQY,TRBJ2-3,TRBV27,14
ASSFAGTHNEQF,TRBJ2-1,TRBV5-1,12
AISESGSYTEAF,TRBJ1-1,TRBV10-3,12
ASSFGASSDEQY,TRBJ2-7,TRBV6-6,12
ASSQDTSGRMNNEQY,TRBJ2-7,TRBV4-2,15
ASSYSTSGGNYEQY,TRBJ2-7,TRBV6-5,14
ASSYSRGGNGELF,TRBJ2-2,TRBV6-5,13
RARGRDLYEQY,TRBJ2-7,TRBV20-1,11
ASSSDRGKNEQY,TRBJ2-7,TRBV5-1,12
ASSFPSHSYEQY,TRBJ2-7,TRBV7-2,12
ASSPGVGGPYNEQF,TRBJ2-1,TRBV7-9,14
ASSLLVPEQY,.,TRBV12-3/TRBV12-4,10
ASSLRVVGGANEQF,TRBJ2-1,TRBV27,14
ASSLVGQGSTDTQY,TRBJ2-3,TRBV11-1,14